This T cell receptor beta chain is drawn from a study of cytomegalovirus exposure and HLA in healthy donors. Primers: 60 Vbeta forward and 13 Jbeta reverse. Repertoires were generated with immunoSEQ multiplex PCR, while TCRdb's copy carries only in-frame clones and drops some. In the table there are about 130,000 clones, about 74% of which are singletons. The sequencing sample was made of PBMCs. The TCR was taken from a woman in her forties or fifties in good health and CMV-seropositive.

Here the CDR3 DNA reads TGTGCCAGCACCTATGGGCAGGGCGTCAGGTATAGCAATCAGCCCCAGCATTTT. Its translation is CASTYGQGVRYSNQPQHF. The chain carries TRBV27 and TRBJ1-5, with D possibly TRBD1 on 5 matching bases. Germline CDR1 reads MNHEY; CDR2 reads SMNVEV (reference sequence). The CDR3 extends over 18 amino acids. Deletions cut 7 bases from V and 0 bases from J, with 22 bases between.